Sequencing of this T cell receptor beta chain was carried out in a study of patients and donors after allogeneic stem cell transplantation. Using its own MiXCR run on the RT-PCR reads, TCRdb lists one record per CDR3 protein. The sample lists about 960,000 distinct CDR3 sequences; approximately 19% were seen once. CDR1 and CDR2 (germline): SGHDN, FVKESK. The V end lost 0 bases, the J end lost 5 bases, and 20 bases lay between the germline ends. The CDR3 length is 17 residues. The specimen sequenced was blood, either unsorted or a sorted T cell fraction (not recorded which). The receptor was derived from a human donor who was either an allogeneic HSCT recipient or a stem cell or donor lymphocyte infusion donor (not recorded which). It is not recorded whose cells these are; they may come from a transplant donor. V and J are TRBV14 and TRBJ2-7; D is possibly TRBD1 (5 bases). The chain's CDR3 is CASSQETRVGRRNEQYF. The DNA of the CDR3 is TGTGCCAGCAGCCAAGAAACCAGGGTAGGGCGCAGGAACGAGCAGTACTTC. Based on the CDR3 plus reference TRBV14 and TRBJ2-7, the full variable domain is EAGVTQFPSHSVIEKGQTVTLRCDPISGHDNLYWYRRVMGKEIKFLLHFVKESKQDESGMPNNRFLAERTGGTYSTLKVQPAELEDSGVYFCASSQETRVGRRNEQYFGPGTRLTVT.